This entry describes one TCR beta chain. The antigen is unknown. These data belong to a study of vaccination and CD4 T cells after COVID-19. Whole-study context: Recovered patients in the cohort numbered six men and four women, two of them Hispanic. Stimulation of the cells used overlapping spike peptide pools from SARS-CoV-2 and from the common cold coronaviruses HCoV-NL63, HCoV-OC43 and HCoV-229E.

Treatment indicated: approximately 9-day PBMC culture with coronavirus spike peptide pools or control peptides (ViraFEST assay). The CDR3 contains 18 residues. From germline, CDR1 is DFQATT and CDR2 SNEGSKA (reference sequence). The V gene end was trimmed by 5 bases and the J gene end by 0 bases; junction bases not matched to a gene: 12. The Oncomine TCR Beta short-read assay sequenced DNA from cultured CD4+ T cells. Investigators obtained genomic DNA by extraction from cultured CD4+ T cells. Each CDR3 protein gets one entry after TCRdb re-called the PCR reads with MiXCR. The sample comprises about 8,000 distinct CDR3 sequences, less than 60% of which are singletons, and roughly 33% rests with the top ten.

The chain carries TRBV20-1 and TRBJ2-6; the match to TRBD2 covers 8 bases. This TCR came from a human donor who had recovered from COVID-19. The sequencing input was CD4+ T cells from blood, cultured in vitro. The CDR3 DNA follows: TGCAGTGCTGCACCCCCGGGAGGGGCCCTCTCTGGGGCCAACGTCCTGACTTTC. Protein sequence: CSAAPPGGALSGANVLTF.